This is a list of T cell receptor beta chains from one sample in a study of response to subunit inactivated influenza vaccine. TCRdb used MiXCR to reprocess the RT-PCR reads, holding one entry per CDR3 protein. Found here are 500,000 to 600,000 distinct CDR3 sequences, 12% of them singletons; the top ten hold 9.5% to 13%. Sequences were derived from PBMCs from blood, sampled on the day of vaccination. All receptors derive from a man between 45 and 60 years old who received an inactivated influenza vaccine. The CDR3 runs from the conserved cysteine through the conserved F or W. Each record gives: clone size, V gene, D gene, J gene, CDR3 protein, CDR3 DNA. D genes are given only for firm matches. Only some rows state a clone size, as once, few, many or a class for expanded clones.

abundance: .; v_gene: TRBV2; d_gene: TRBD2; j_gene: TRBJ2-1; CDR3aa: CASSGTSGERGRPYNEQFF; CDR3nt: TGTGCCAGCAGTGGGACTAGCGGGGAGCGCGGAAGACCCTACAATGAGCAGTTCTTC
abundance: .; v_gene: TRBV5-5; d_gene: TRBD1; j_gene: TRBJ1-1; CDR3aa: CASRTGTGVFKAFF; CDR3nt: TGTGCCAGCAGAACGGGGACAGGGGTTTTTAAAGCTTTCTTT
abundance: .; v_gene: TRBV7-9; d_gene: TRBD2; j_gene: TRBJ2-7; CDR3aa: CASSLVAGHSYEQYF; CDR3nt: TGTGCCAGCAGCTTAGTAGCGGGTCATTCCTACGAGCAGTACTTC
abundance: few; v_gene: TRBV4-2; d_gene: TRBD1; j_gene: TRBJ1-3; CDR3aa: CASSQEGTGPGNTIYF; CDR3nt: TGTGCCAGCAGCCAAGAAGGGACAGGGCCTGGAAACACCATATATTTT
abundance: .; v_gene: TRBV21-1; d_gene: .; j_gene: TRBJ1-5; CDR3aa: CASSKPLGQPQHF; CDR3nt: TGTGCCAGCAGCAAACCCCTCGGCCAGCCCCAGCATTTT
abundance: .; v_gene: TRBV3-1; d_gene: TRBD1; j_gene: TRBJ2-7; CDR3aa: CASSPGQGFSQYF; CDR3nt: TGTGCCAGCAGCCCGGGACAGGGTTTTTCGCAGTACTTC
abundance: few; v_gene: TRBV5-6; d_gene: TRBD1; j_gene: TRBJ2-4; CDR3aa: CASSDGQGAKNIQYF; CDR3nt: TGTGCCAGCAGCGACGGACAGGGGGCCAAAAACATTCAGTACTTC
abundance: many; v_gene: TRBV4-2; d_gene: .; j_gene: TRBJ2-3; CDR3aa: CASSQPPVGGAAKTQYF; CDR3nt: TGTGCCAGCAGCCAACCCCCCGTGGGCGGGGCGGCCAAGACGCAGTATTTT
abundance: .; v_gene: TRBV5-6; d_gene: TRBD1; j_gene: TRBJ1-6; CDR3aa: CASSWGQGTNSPLHF; CDR3nt: TGTGCCAGCAGCTGGGGACAGGGGACTAATTCACCCCTCCACTTT
abundance: few; v_gene: TRBV27; d_gene: .; j_gene: TRBJ2-7; CDR3aa: CASSLYGSTTEQYF; CDR3nt: TGTGCCAGCAGTTTATATGGAAGTACGACCGAGCAGTACTTC
abundance: many; v_gene: TRBV10-3; d_gene: .; j_gene: TRBJ2-7; CDR3aa: CAISDPGAKSYEQYF; CDR3nt: TGTGCCATCAGTGACCCGGGGGCGAAATCCTACGAGCAGTACTTC
abundance: few; v_gene: TRBV20-1; d_gene: .; j_gene: TRBJ2-4; CDR3aa: CSARGYDQAGDIQYF; CDR3nt: TGCAGTGCTAGGGGGTATGATCAGGCAGGGGACATTCAGTACTTC
abundance: many; v_gene: TRBV7-6; d_gene: TRBD1; j_gene: TRBJ1-3; CDR3aa: CASSNRGAGNTIYF; CDR3nt: TGTGCCAGCAGCAACAGGGGGGCTGGAAACACCATATATTTT
abundance: .; v_gene: TRBV10-3; d_gene: .; j_gene: TRBJ2-2; CDR3aa: CAICPGPGNTGELFF; CDR3nt: TGTGCCATCTGTCCGGGACCCGGGAACACCGGGGAGCTGTTTTTT
abundance: few; v_gene: TRBV7-2; d_gene: .; j_gene: TRBJ2-7; CDR3aa: CASSSTRESSYEQYF; CDR3nt: TGTGCCAGCAGCTCAACTAGAGAATCTTCCTACGAGCAGTACTTC
abundance: .; v_gene: TRBV7-9; d_gene: .; j_gene: TRBJ1-1; CDR3aa: CASRGEVGTEAFF; CDR3nt: TGTGCCAGCAGAGGAGAGGTTGGCACTGAAGCTTTCTTT
abundance: .; v_gene: TRBV7-2; d_gene: TRBD2; j_gene: TRBJ2-2; CDR3aa: CASSLTRGANTGELFF; CDR3nt: TGTGCCAGCAGCTTAACACGGGGGGCGAACACCGGGGAGCTGTTTTTT
abundance: .; v_gene: TRBV14; d_gene: TRBD2; j_gene: TRBJ2-1; CDR3aa: CASSQTIVRGLAGAGEQFF; CDR3nt: TGTGCCAGCAGCCAGACGATTGTAAGGGGACTAGCGGGCGCGGGTGAGCAGTTCTTC
abundance: many; v_gene: TRBV5-6; d_gene: TRBD2; j_gene: TRBJ2-5; CDR3aa: CASSLSGLPMETQYF; CDR3nt: TGTGCCAGCAGCTTGTCGGGACTACCCATGGAGACCCAGTACTTC
abundance: once; v_gene: TRBV12-3/TRBV12-4; d_gene: .; j_gene: TRBJ2-4; CDR3aa: CASSLVGQNIQYF; CDR3nt: TGTGCCAGCAGTTTGGTTGGCCAAAACATTCAGTACTTC
abundance: few; v_gene: TRBV12-3/TRBV12-4; d_gene: TRBD1; j_gene: TRBJ2-6; CDR3aa: CASSLSTGVRGANVLTF; CDR3nt: TGTGCCAGCAGTTTATCGACAGGGGTGCGTGGGGCCAACGTCCTGACTTTC
abundance: few; v_gene: TRBV10-3; d_gene: .; j_gene: TRBJ2-7; CDR3aa: CAISVSSYEQYF; CDR3nt: TGTGCCATCTCAGTGAGCTCCTACGAGCAGTACTTC
abundance: many; v_gene: TRBV24-1; d_gene: .; j_gene: TRBJ2-2; CDR3aa: CATSDLPGGNTGELFF; CDR3nt: TGTGCCACCAGTGATTTGCCAGGAGGGAACACCGGGGAGCTGTTTTTT
abundance: few; v_gene: TRBV25-1; d_gene: TRBD1; j_gene: TRBJ1-1; CDR3aa: CASRTGGWTEAFF; CDR3nt: TGTGCCAGCAGAACAGGGGGCTGGACTGAAGCTTTCTTT
abundance: .; v_gene: TRBV5-1; d_gene: .; j_gene: TRBJ2-2; CDR3aa: CASSLQTMEVGELFF; CDR3nt: TGCGCCAGCAGCTTGCAGACTATGGAAGTGGGGGAGCTGTTTTTT
abundance: many; v_gene: TRBV29-1; d_gene: TRBD2; j_gene: TRBJ2-2; CDR3aa: CAGGTGELFF; CDR3nt: TGCGCGGGGGGCACCGGGGAGCTGTTTTTT
abundance: .; v_gene: TRBV10-1; d_gene: .; j_gene: TRBJ1-5; CDR3aa: CASSDTGNGGNQPQHF; CDR3nt: TGCGCCAGCAGTGATACAGGGAATGGTGGCAATCAGCCCCAGCATTTT
abundance: few; v_gene: TRBV11-2; d_gene: .; j_gene: TRBJ2-7; CDR3aa: CASSSGPNRPGFSYEQYF; CDR3nt: TGTGCCAGCAGCTCGGGACCTAATCGACCCGGGTTTTCCTACGAGCAGTACTTC
abundance: .; v_gene: TRBV18; d_gene: TRBD1; j_gene: TRBJ2-2; CDR3aa: CASSSGQGDTGELFF; CDR3nt: TGTGCCAGCTCTTCAGGACAGGGCGACACCGGGGAGCTGTTTTTT
abundance: many; v_gene: TRBV29-1; d_gene: .; j_gene: TRBJ2-7; CDR3aa: CSVESQGGREQYF; CDR3nt: TGCAGCGTTGAAAGTCAGGGGGGGCGCGAGCAGTACTTC
abundance: few; v_gene: TRBV7-8; d_gene: .; j_gene: TRBJ2-3; CDR3aa: CASSSRSATATSLDTQYF; CDR3nt: TGTGCCAGCAGCTCAAGGTCGGCGACAGCCACAAGTCTAGATACGCAGTATTTT
abundance: .; v_gene: TRBV12-3/TRBV12-4; d_gene: .; j_gene: TRBJ1-6; CDR3aa: CASSPRPPSSYNSPLHF; CDR3nt: TGTGCCAGCAGTCCACGGCCTCCGAGCTCCTATAATTCACCCCTCCACTTT
abundance: many; v_gene: TRBV4-1; d_gene: TRBD1; j_gene: TRBJ1-5; CDR3aa: CASSQWTGGGQPQHF; CDR3nt: TGCGCCAGCAGCCAATGGACAGGGGGCGGACAGCCCCAGCATTTT
abundance: .; v_gene: TRBV9; d_gene: TRBD2; j_gene: TRBJ2-1; CDR3aa: CASSGPGTSGYNEQFF; CDR3nt: TGTGCCAGCAGCGGTCCCGGGACTAGCGGATACAATGAGCAGTTCTTC
abundance: few; v_gene: TRBV7-8; d_gene: TRBD2; j_gene: TRBJ2-5; CDR3aa: CASSFGTSGSGKQETQYF; CDR3nt: TGTGCCAGCAGTTTCGGGACTAGCGGGAGTGGGAAGCAAGAGACCCAGTACTTC
abundance: .; v_gene: TRBV28; d_gene: .; j_gene: TRBJ1-2; CDR3aa: CASSYANYGYTF; CDR3nt: TGTGCCAGCAGTTATGCTAACTATGGCTACACCTTC
abundance: few; v_gene: TRBV29-1; d_gene: .; j_gene: TRBJ2-5; CDR3aa: CSVAAVGETQYF; CDR3nt: TGCAGCGTCGCAGCGGTGGGAGAGACCCAGTACTTC
abundance: .; v_gene: TRBV20-1; d_gene: .; j_gene: TRBJ2-1; CDR3aa: CSARAGEFNNEQFF; CDR3nt: TGCAGTGCTAGAGCGGGGGAATTTAACAATGAGCAGTTCTTC
abundance: few; v_gene: TRBV3-1; d_gene: .; j_gene: TRBJ1-2; CDR3aa: CASSQDNRARYGYTF; CDR3nt: TGTGCCAGCAGCCAAGATAACAGGGCGAGATATGGCTACACCTTC
abundance: few; v_gene: TRBV4-2; d_gene: .; j_gene: TRBJ2-3; CDR3aa: CASSQESDGSRTDTQYF; CDR3nt: TGTGCCAGCAGCCAAGAGTCGGACGGGAGCCGCACAGATACGCAGTATTTT
abundance: .; v_gene: TRBV28; d_gene: .; j_gene: TRBJ2-1; CDR3aa: CASSATGSGLFF; CDR3nt: TGTGCCAGCAGTGCCACAGGCTCCGGATTGTTCTTC